The rows below give T cell receptor beta chains drawn from one sample of a study of PD-1 blockade in classical Hodgkin lymphoma. Sequencing was performed with immunoSEQ multiplex PCR; in TCRdb, only in-frame clones are kept and a portion is missing. The table has some 10,000 clones, 70% to 80% seen once. Sequenced material: peripheral blood mononuclear cells (PBMCs), taken before the second cycle of nivolumab. These receptor sequences come from a human donor with classical Hodgkin lymphoma. CDR3s leave out the opening cysteine and the closing phenylalanine or tryptophan. Each record gives: J gene, D gene, V gene, CDR3 protein. The D gene is left open where the match is weak.

>TRBJ1-2|NA|TRBV4-2
ASSQDWPTQGSGYT
>TRBJ2-2|TRBD2|TRBV18
ASSPRLNMRLAVNTGELF
>TRBJ1-1|TRBD1|TRBV18
ASLQTGANTEAF
>TRBJ1-5|NA|TRBV27
ASSFNGPNQPQH
>TRBJ2-3|NA|TRBV5-6
ASSLRNTDTQY
>TRBJ1-5|TRBD1|TRBV6-5
ASRDRDRQPQH
>TRBJ1-1|TRBD1|TRBV4-2
ASSRQGAGRNTEAF
>TRBJ2-4|TRBD2|TRBV13
ASSLVELAGGPNIQY
>TRBJ2-7|NA|TRBV2
ASSKQGSYEQY
>TRBJ1-1|NA|TRBV25-1
ASSGTGIRAEAF
>TRBJ2-4|NA|TRBV6-6
ATHGANIQY
>TRBJ2-1|TRBD1|TRBV5-8
ASSLVEFGTGSYNEQF
>TRBJ2-1|NA|TRBV7-6
ASSLRRASDEQF
>TRBJ2-7|NA|TRBV5-4
ASSLALAGYYEQY
>TRBJ2-7|TRBD2|TRBV18
ASSPRGDYEQY
>TRBJ2-7|NA|TRBV7-9
ASSLGTEPYEQY
>TRBJ2-3|TRBD1|TRBV29-1
SVSRQGRTQY
>TRBJ2-1|TRBD2|TRBV7-2
ASSLGPAGTFKNEQF
>TRBJ2-3|NA|TRBV13
ASSSRRGGKVTDTQY
>TRBJ2-1|NA|TRBV7-2
ASSLNREGYNEQF
>TRBJ2-2|NA|TRBV7-6
ASSAGWTGELF
>TRBJ2-3|NA|TRBV4-1
ASSQARGTGRSTDTQY
>TRBJ2-5|TRBD1|TRBV10-3
AIKTTGVQETQY
>TRBJ2-3|NA|TRBV5-1
ASSAASSTDTQY
>TRBJ2-1|NA|TRBV7-9
ASRLGVADTYNEQF
>TRBJ1-2|NA|TRBV2
ASSRNDIDRGYT
>TRBJ2-5|TRBD1|TRBV18
ASSPLGGPQETQY
>TRBJ2-3|TRBD2|TRBV18
ASSQGLAGPADTQY
>TRBJ1-1|NA|TRBV6-6
ASSGQMNTEAF
>TRBJ2-7|NA|TRBV7-9
ASSSVGSQY
>TRBJ2-5|TRBD2|TRBV7-8
ASRWISGRSRTQY
>TRBJ1-2|NA|TRBV19
ASSIVLSYGYT
>TRBJ2-1|NA|TRBV5-1
ASSLASRHNEQF
>TRBJ2-1|NA|TRBV5-1
ASSRDSDHNEQF
>TRBJ1-2|NA|TRBV28
ASSLGSFDYGYT
>TRBJ2-7|NA|TRBV28
ASSPPHSYEQY
>TRBJ2-1|TRBD1|TRBV19
ASSNRDRINNEQF
>TRBJ1-1|NA|TRBV28
ASSLGLFSTF
>TRBJ2-7|NA|TRBV20-1
SARFAGEQY
>TRBJ1-6|NA|TRBV28
ASSFSSNNSPLH
>TRBJ2-1|NA|TRBV19
ASRSQGSSYNEQF
>TRBJ2-7|NA|TRBV29-1
SVYSGSSYEQY
>TRBJ1-2|NA|TRBV18
ASGDSYGYT
>TRBJ2-7|NA|TRBV11-2
ASSSRSSYEQY
>TRBJ1-2|TRBD1|TRBV5-1
ASSLGAGGVYGYT
>TRBJ1-2|NA|TRBV6-6
ASSESYGYT
>TRBJ2-1|TRBD2|TRBV9
ASSVAASGRAYNEQF
>TRBJ2-7|NA|TRBV10-3
AISESGGDYEQY
>TRBJ1-5|NA|TRBV30
AWSVNSATNQPQH
>TRBJ2-7|NA|TRBV28
ASTNPYEQY
>TRBJ2-1|TRBD2|TRBV9
ASSRRSRGLAGGQSSYNEQF
>TRBJ2-7|NA|TRBV19
ASSITLSHYEQY
>TRBJ2-1|TRBD2|TRBV4-1
ASSQDLGWTSSYNEQF
>TRBJ1-2|NA|TRBV27
ASSLSPRTNYGYT
>TRBJ1-2|NA|TRBV4-1
ASSQYMGLNYGYT